This entry lists 28 T cell receptor beta chains sequenced from one sample in a study of blood T cells in healthy people across ages. The use of a sample-barcoded 5' primer and a J-beta primer mix characterized a second PCR of roughly 7 to 12 cycles. In TCRdb, the 5' RACE reads were re-called with MiXCR into one record per CDR3 protein. The profile shows about 760,000 distinct CDR3 sequences, around 50% of them singletons. Material for sequencing was blood. The receptors were sampled from a man aged 35 to 55 in good health.

The chain is built from TRBV4-2 and TRBJ1-2; D may be TRBD1 (5 bases). The V gene lost 0 bases and the J gene lost 4 bases, with 12 bases spanning the gap. This CDR3 has 15 amino acids. CDR1 and CDR2 (germline): LGHNA, YNFKEQ. The CDR3 DNA reads TGTGCCAGCAGCCAAGATCAGACAGTTATCTATGGCTACACCTTC. Translation: CASSQDQTVIYGYTF.

V gene TRBV7-2 combines with J gene TRBJ1-5; D possibly corresponds to TRBD1 (6 bases). This CDR3 region has 15 residues. Germline assignment: CDR1 SGHTA and CDR2 FQGNSA. Trimming left V 2 bases short and J 3 bases short, with 11 bases between. Here the CDR3 reads CASSLQGPSNQPQHF. CDR3 coding DNA: TGTGCCAGCAGCTTACAGGGGCCGTCCAATCAGCCCCAGCATTTT.

This sequence joins TRBV7-3 and TRBJ2-1; the D call may be TRBD1 or TRBD2 (7 bases each). V dropped 1 base and J dropped 8 bases, with 12 bases sitting between them. Germline V gene sequence: CDR1 SGHTA, CDR2 FQGTGA. The CDR3 consists of 14 residues. CDR3 in amino acids: CASSLREGADEQFF. The DNA of the CDR3 is TGTGCCAGCAGCTTAAGGGAGGGGGCCGATGAGCAGTTCTTC.

The chain combines TRBV7-8 with TRBJ2-7; possible D gene TRBD1, 5 bases. Trimming removed 2 bases at V and 5 bases at J, with 19 bases between. In germline, CDR1 is SGHVS, CDR2 FQNEAQ. There are 16 residues in the CDR3. CDR3 loop: CASSLHHCVGQDEQYF. The CDR3 bases are TGTGCCAGCAGCTTACATCATTGTGTGGGGCAAGACGAGCAGTACTTC.

This chain uses TRBV7-2 with TRBJ1-6, with D hard to call. The V gene's germline CDR1 is SGHTA and CDR2 FQGNSA. CDR3 length: 12 residues. Trimming shortened V by 3 bases and J by 12 bases, and 9 bases separated the two germline ends. For the CDR3, the DNA is TGTGCCAGCAGCTTTCGGAAGGGACCCCTCCACTTT. Its protein product is CASSFRKGPLHF.

As regards this clonotype: One junction end does not reproduce the germline sequence, and a read error may be involved. The rearrangement uses TRBV6-1 and TRBJ2-5; tentatively, D is TRBD1 (5 bases). Germline CDR1 is MNHNS and CDR2 is SASEGT. The CDR3 covers 13 residues. CDR3 nucleotide sequence: TGTGCCAGCAGCGAAGGTGTCGGACAAGAGCAGTACTTC. Protein sequence: CASSEGVGQEQYF.

About this clonotype: An end of the junction differs from the germline gene, which may be a read error. V usage is TRBV20-1 and J usage is TRBJ2-1; 9 bases fit TRBD1. Per the germline V gene, CDR1 is DFQATT and CDR2 is SNEGSKA (reference sequence). This CDR3 has 14 residues. Here the CDR3 reads CSAQADRGHNEQSF. The CDR3, as DNA: TGCAGTGCTCAGGCGGACAGGGGACACAATGAGCAGTCCTTC.

This clonotype was observed a single time. The rearrangement links TRBV7-9 to TRBJ2-5; the D gene is possibly TRBD1 (6 bases). TRBJ2-7 explains the end of the DNA better; the J call may be wrong. The CDR3 consists of 19 residues. CDR1 is SEHNR, CDR2 FQNEAQ, per germline (reference sequence). The CDR3 region is CASSPRRTEGTEIYYEQYF. The CDR3 bases are TGTGCCAGCAGCCCAAGGAGGACAGAGGGAACCGAGATCTACTACGAGCAGTACTTC.

The chain has TRBV6-1 and TRBJ2-3; maybe TRBD2 (5 bases). The germline V gene encodes CDR1 MNHNS and CDR2 SASEGT. V lost 6 bases and J lost 2, with 15 bases in between. This CDR3 is built from 15 residues. CDR3 DNA sequence: TGTGCCAGCAGCCAAAGCGGACCCAACACAGATACGCAGTATTTT. It codes for CASSQSGPNTDTQYF.

This sequence joins TRBV7-9 and TRBJ2-7; TRBD1 matches at 7 bases. Trimming at V came to 5 bases and at J to 7 bases, leaving 29 bases not matched to a gene. The CDR3 spans 20 residues. CDR1 is SEHNR and CDR2 is FQNEAQ in the germline V gene (reference sequence). CDR3 nucleotide sequence: TGTGCCAGCAGCAATCCGGGACAGAATAGGCTAAAACCGACCGACAATGAGCAGTACTTC. It specifies CASSNPGQNRLKPTDNEQYF.

The chain carries TRBV10-3 and TRBJ2-1; D assignment may be TRBD1 or TRBD2 (6 bases each). Trimming left V 0 bases short and J 7 bases short, with 13 bases between. The CDR3 has 15 amino acids. Germline V lookup: CDR1 ENHRY, CDR2 SYGVKD. CDR3 bases: TGTGCCATCAGTGAGTCGGGCCAGGGGAGGAATGAGCAGTTCTTC. It codes for CAISESGQGRNEQFF.

This clonotype was picked up a small number of times. The V and J genes are TRBV7-2 and TRBJ1-2; D might be TRBD1 (6 bases). The CDR3 has 14 residues. Trimming removed 5 bases from V and 7 bases from J, with 17 bases in between. Germline CDR1 reads SGHTA; CDR2 reads FQGNSA. As DNA, the CDR3 is TGTGCCAGCAGCCCCAGTAACAGGGATGGTGGCTACACCTTC. Translated, it gives CASSPSNRDGGYTF.

The chain links TRBV7-2 to TRBJ1-2; D is unclear. V was shortened by 0 bases and J by 2 bases, with 7 bases between the two germline ends. Per the germline V gene, CDR1 is SGHTA and CDR2 is FQGNSA. The CDR3 is 14 amino acids. The CDR3 region is CASSLAGPNYGYTF. The DNA of the CDR3 is TGTGCCAGCAGCTTAGCCGGCCCCAACTATGGCTACACCTTC.

The sample holds a few counts of this clonotype. The chain combines TRBV5-1 with TRBJ2-3; TRBD2 agrees at 11 bases. The CDR3 spans 16 residues. CDR1 and CDR2 from the germline V gene are SGHRS and YFSETQ. Losses at the gene ends were 0 bases for V and 5 bases for J; bases not matched to a gene: 5. The chain's CDR3 is CASSLVLAGGGDTQYF. The CDR3 DNA reads as TGCGCCAGCAGCTTGGTTCTAGCGGGAGGCGGAGATACGCAGTATTTT.

This chain joins TRBV20-1 and TRBJ2-3; TRBD2 matches at 14 bases. This CDR3 region has 16 residues. Germline-derived CDR1 and CDR2 are DFQATT and SNEGSKA (reference sequence). The junction had 6 bases not matched to a gene; V was cut back by 6 bases and J by 1 base. CDR3 amino acids: CSADGTSGGGTDTQYF. In DNA form, the CDR3 reads TGCAGTGCGGATGGGACTAGCGGGGGAGGCACAGATACGCAGTATTTT.

The chain joins TRBV4-3 to TRBJ2-7; 9 bases map to TRBD1. V lost 1 base, J lost 1 base, and 5 bases stayed unmatched. The germline V gene has CDR1 LGHNA and CDR2 YSLEER. This CDR3 spans 16 amino acids. In nucleotides, the CDR3 is TGCGCCAGCAGCCAAGGGACAGGGGATACGTCCTACGAGCAGTACTTC. It translates to CASSQGTGDTSYEQYF.

V usage is TRBV6-6 and J usage is TRBJ2-3; 12 bases fit TRBD2. After removal of 5 bases from V and 4 bases from J, the junction contained 7 bases not matched to a gene. The CDR3 runs 16 residues. Germline CDR1 and CDR2: MNHNY and SVGAGI (reference sequence). The CDR3 loop is CASSHLAGGPSDTQYF. Here the CDR3 DNA reads TGTGCCAGCAGTCATCTAGCGGGAGGGCCCTCAGATACGCAGTATTTT.

The CDR3 here is CASSSPPGDGTYEQYF. In DNA, the CDR3 is TGTGCCAGCAGCTCCCCGCCTGGGGACGGAACCTACGAGCAGTACTTC. The chain links TRBV7-2 to TRBJ2-7; D may correspond to TRBD1 or TRBD2 (5 bases each). The germline V and J ends were trimmed by 4 bases and 2 bases, with 18 bases remaining between them. In germline, CDR1 is SGHTA, CDR2 FQGNSA. The CDR3 consists of 16 residues.

The V gene is TRBV28, the J gene TRBJ2-7, with 10 bases that match TRBD1. V shed 3 bases and J 4 bases; nucleotides not matched to a gene: 6. The germline gives CDR1 MDHEN, CDR2 SYDVKM. CDR3 size: 15 residues. The CDR3 DNA sequence: TGTGCCAGCAGTTTGGACAGGGGGAATATATACGAGCAGTACTTC. Amino acids: CASSLDRGNIYEQYF. Drawing the rest from reference TRBV28 and TRBJ2-7, the complete variable domain is DVKVTQSSRYLVKRTGEKVFLECVQDMDHENMFWYRQDPGLGLRLIYFSYDVKMKEKGDIPEGYSVSREKKERFSLILESASTNQTSMYLCASSLDRGNIYEQYFGPGTRLTVT.

This clonotype showed up many times. The chain has TRBV20-1 and TRBJ2-5; a possible D gene is TRBD2 (6 bases). Trimming stripped 3 bases from V and 11 bases from J, with 22 bases between. The CDR3 has 14 residues. CDR1 and CDR2 (germline): DFQATT, SNEGSKA (reference sequence). This chain's CDR3 is CSAREALDYNEQYF. CDR3 bases: TGCAGTGCTAGGGAGGCATTGGACTACAATGAGCAGTACTTC.

The gene calls are TRBV5-6 and TRBJ1-1; TRBD1 agrees at 7 bases. CDR1 is SGHDT, CDR2 YYEEEE, per germline. The CDR3 runs to 17 residues. V lost 0 bases to trimming and J lost 3 bases; unmatched junction nucleotides: 11. The CDR3, as DNA: TGTGCCAGCAGCTTGGCACGGGACAGACGTAGGGACACTGAAGCTTTCTTT. As protein: CASSLARDRRRDTEAFF.

V is TRBV2 and J is TRBJ2-3, with a tentative D call TRBD2 (5 bases). Germline values: CDR1 SNHLY, CDR2 FYNNEI. There are 15 residues in the CDR3. V was clipped by 6 bases and J by 6 bases, with 19 bases between them. The CDR3 DNA reads as TGTGCCAGCAGCGATCTTACACTCGGGGTGGATACGCAGTATTTT. Its protein product is CASSDLTLGVDTQYF.

This clonotype was counted at least ten times. The genes are TRBV7-9 and TRBJ2-7, with unresolved D. The CDR3 contains 11 residues. The V end lost 5 bases, the J end lost 2 bases, and 4 bases lay between the germline ends. CDR1 SEHNR and CDR2 FQNEAQ come from the germline V gene (reference sequence). The CDR3 DNA reads as TGTGCCAGCAGCGAGACCTACGAGCAGTACTTC. Protein sequence: CASSETYEQYF.

The chain joins TRBV2 to TRBJ2-6; 10 bases agree with TRBD1. The V gene's germline CDR1 is SNHLY and CDR2 FYNNEI. The CDR3 length is 18 residues. V trimming: 5 bases; J trimming: 0 bases; junction bases outside the gene matches: 7. CDR3 DNA sequence: TGTGCCAGCAGTCGAGGGACAGGGGTCTCCTCTGGGGCCAACGTCCTGACTTTC. Translation: CASSRGTGVSSGANVLTF.

The chain joins TRBV21-1 to TRBJ1-2. TRBV21-1 is given as a pseudogene. This CDR3 has 11 amino acids. CDR3 region: CASSKGTNYTF. The CDR3, as DNA: TGTGCCAGCAGCAAAGGGACGAACTACACCTTC.

This clonotype was detected only once. The genes are TRBV29-1 and TRBJ1-2; TRBD1 agrees at 9 bases. CDR3 length equals 13 residues. With 6 bases clipped from V and 5 bases from J, the junction kept 7 bases outside the gene matches. Germline CDR1 and CDR2: SQVTM and ANQGSEA. CDR3 sequence (DNA): TGCAGCGTGGATGTTGGACAGGGGTATGGCTACACCTTC. Its translation: CSVDVGQGYGYTF.

V and J are TRBV12-3 or TRBV12-4 and TRBJ2-3; 10 nucleotides align to TRBD2. Unmatched junction bases numbered 0, after V lost 5 bases and J lost 4 bases. There are 13 residues in the CDR3. CDR3 loop: CASSSGGADTQYF. CDR3 bases: TGTGCCAGCAGTAGCGGGGGGGCAGATACGCAGTATTTT.

J is TRBJ2-7 and V is TRBV11-2; D is undetermined. Germline CDR1 reads SGHAT; CDR2 reads FQNNGV. The V end lost 5 bases, the J end lost 7 bases, and 18 bases lay between the germline ends. The CDR3 is made up of 14 amino acids. The CDR3 nucleotides read TGTGCCAGCAGCGCTCTTGGGGTATACAATGAGCAGTACTTC. This codes for CASSALGVYNEQYF.